Listed below are T cell receptor beta chains from one sample, sequenced in a study of T cell changes during pregnancy in multiple sclerosis. Profiled with immunoSEQ multiplex PCR; TCRdb holds only in-frame clones, not every one. This table has 30,000 to 35,000 clones, approximately 87% appearing once. The material was CD8+ T cells from peripheral blood mononuclear cells, obtained after pregnancy. These receptor sequences come from a female donor with multiple sclerosis, enrolled in a pregnancy study. Each CDR3 is given with its conserved first and last residue. D genes are given only for firm matches. For some rows the clone size is stated as once, few or many, or as a class when expanded; others skip it.

.	.	TRBJ1-1	TRBV6-5	CASREGDTEAFF	TGTGCCAGCAGAGAGGGGGACACTGAAGCTTTCTTT
.	.	TRBJ1-4	TRBV25-1	CASSVGGDEKLFF	TGTGCCAGCAGTGTAGGGGGGGATGAAAAACTGTTTTTT
.	.	TRBJ2-7	TRBV19	CASGDSGGGYEQYF	TGTGCCAGTGGTGACTCCGGGGGAGGCTACGAGCAGTACTTC
TRBD1	.	TRBJ2-1	TRBV27	CASSWTPGQGGYNEQFF	TGTGCCAGCAGTTGGACCCCGGGACAGGGGGGATACAATGAGCAGTTCTTC
.	.	TRBJ1-6	TRBV9	CASSVRGLRNSPLHF	TGTGCCAGCAGCGTACGGGGGTTACGTAATTCACCCCTCCACTTT
TRBD1	once	TRBJ2-7	TRBV7-9	CASSPTGGAGSYEQYF	TGTGCCAGCAGTCCTACAGGGGGCGCTGGCTCCTACGAGCAGTACTTC
TRBD2	.	TRBJ2-1	TRBV13	CASSSPPSGGAPFYNEQFF	TGTGCCAGCAGCTCCCCCCCTAGCGGGGGGGCCCCATTTTACAATGAGCAGTTCTTC
.	.	TRBJ1-5	TRBV18	CASSHSGGYSNQPQHF	TGTGCCAGCTCCCACTCTGGGGGGTATAGCAATCAGCCCCAGCATTTT
.	.	TRBJ2-1	TRBV9	CASSGGELSSYNEQFF	TGTGCCAGCAGCGGGGGAGAACTCAGCTCCTACAATGAGCAGTTCTTC
.	.	TRBJ1-1	TRBV9	CASSPRNTEAFF	TGTGCCAGCAGCCCCCGGAACACTGAAGCTTTCTTT
TRBD2	few	TRBJ2-3	TRBV6-4	CASSEGGGPTDTQYF	TGTGCCAGCAGTGAGGGCGGGGGGCCCACAGATACGCAGTATTTT
.	.	TRBJ2-7	TRBV7-3	CASSLIRGGRSYEQYF	TGTGCCAGCAGCTTAATCCGGGGAGGCAGATCCTACGAGCAGTACTTC
.	.	TRBJ2-7	TRBV19	CASRKGMYYEQYF	TGTGCCAGTAGGAAGGGGATGTACTACGAGCAGTACTTC
.	.	TRBJ1-1	TRBV4-3	CASSHMGGMNTEAFF	TGCGCCAGCAGCCACATGGGGGGTATGAACACTGAAGCTTTCTTT
.	.	TRBJ2-1	TRBV7-9	CASSSTSNEQFF	TGTGCCAGCAGTTCCACTTCAAATGAGCAGTTCTTC
TRBD1	.	TRBJ1-2	TRBV2	CASSPGTGPNYGYTF	TGTGCCAGCAGTCCCGGGACAGGTCCCAACTATGGCTACACCTTC
TRBD1	.	TRBJ1-1	TRBV9	CASSQDRGRMNTEAFF	TGTGCCAGCAGCCAGGACAGGGGCAGGATGAACACTGAAGCTTTCTTT
.	.	TRBJ1-3	TRBV7-8	CASSLAREAGNTIYF	TGTGCCAGCAGCTTAGCCCGGGAGGCCGGAAACACCATATATTTT
.	once	TRBJ2-4	TRBV19	CASRELAKNIQYF	TGTGCCAGCCGTGAACTAGCCAAAAACATTCAGTACTTC
TRBD1	.	TRBJ2-3	TRBV4-3	CASSLKTGGTDTQYF	TGCGCCAGCAGCCTGAAGACAGGGGGCACAGATACGCAGTATTTT
.	.	TRBJ2-7	TRBV9	CASSVNTAYEQYF	TGTGCCAGCAGCGTTAATACGGCCTACGAGCAGTACTTC
TRBD1	.	TRBJ2-7	TRBV7-9	CASSFPPGTGDYEQYF	TGTGCCAGCAGCTTTCCCCCCGGGACAGGGGACTACGAGCAGTACTTC
.	.	TRBJ2-1	TRBV9	CASSVEGGGYNEQFF	TGTGCCAGCAGCGTGGAGGGGGGGGGCTACAATGAGCAGTTCTTC
.	.	TRBJ1-5	TRBV6-5	CASSYALGQPQHF	TGTGCCAGCAGCTATGCCCTCGGTCAGCCCCAGCATTTT
.	.	TRBJ2-1	TRBV5-1	CASSLAPEQFF	TGCGCCAGCAGCTTGGCCCCAGAGCAGTTCTTC
TRBD1	.	TRBJ2-7	TRBV13	CASSLGGTGAGNEQYF	TGTGCCAGCAGCTTAGGGGGAACAGGGGCCGGGAACGAGCAGTACTTC
.	.	TRBJ2-1	TRBV7-3	CASSYPGNEQFF	TGTGCCAGCAGCTACCCAGGCAATGAGCAGTTCTTC
TRBD2	.	TRBJ2-2	TRBV4-1	CASSQAGTRSGELFF	TGCGCCAGCAGCCAAGCCGGGACTAGATCCGGGGAGCTGTTTTTT
.	once	TRBJ1-1	TRBV2	CATHPRGTEAFF	TGTGCCACCCACCCCAGGGGCACTGAAGCTTTCTTT
TRBD2	.	TRBJ2-1	TRBV27	CASSPLAGGDEQFF	TGTGCCAGCAGTCCACTAGCGGGGGGCGATGAGCAGTTCTTC
.	.	TRBJ1-2	TRBV27	CASSLSRVGYGYTF	TGTGCCAGCAGTTTATCGAGGGTCGGCTATGGCTACACCTTC
.	.	TRBJ2-4	TRBV30	CAWSGQGAKNIQYF	TGTGCCTGGAGTGGTCAGGGGGCCAAAAACATTCAGTACTTC
TRBD2	.	TRBJ2-1	TRBV7-3	CASSLAGGYNEQFF	TGTGCCAGCAGCTTAGCGGGGGGGTACAATGAGCAGTTCTTC
TRBD2	.	TRBJ2-3	TRBV25-1	CASSGGLAGDTDTQYF	TGTGCCAGCAGTGGGGGACTAGCGGGGGACACAGATACGCAGTATTTT
.	.	TRBJ2-7	TRBV30	CAWKSVTYYEQYF	TGTGCCTGGAAATCGGTCACCTACTACGAGCAGTACTTC
.	.	TRBJ2-3	TRBV9	CATTKSGGQGTDTQYF	TGTGCCACCACGAAATCCGGGGGGCAGGGAACAGATACGCAGTATTTT
TRBD1	.	TRBJ2-7	TRBV9	CASSVLPGQGLYEQYF	TGTGCCAGCAGCGTACTACCGGGACAGGGTCTCTACGAGCAGTACTTC
TRBD2	.	TRBJ2-3	TRBV7-9	CASSDGTTDTDTQYF	TGTGCCAGCAGCGATGGGACTACAGACACAGATACGCAGTATTTT
TRBD2	.	TRBJ2-3	TRBV27	CASTPSGGRTDTQYF	TGTGCCAGCACCCCCAGCGGGGGGAGAACAGATACGCAGTATTTT
.	.	TRBJ2-3	TRBV4-1	CASSQGTTRTDTQYF	TGCGCCAGCAGCCAAGGAACTACCCGCACAGATACGCAGTATTTT
.	.	TRBJ2-1	TRBV19	CASSILEAGEQFF	TGTGCCAGTAGTATCCTAGAAGCGGGTGAGCAGTTCTTC
TRBD1	once	TRBJ1-4	TRBV11-1	CASSDTRTGEEKLFF	TGTGCCAGCAGCGATACCCGGACAGGGGAGGAAAAACTGTTTTTT
TRBD1	.	TRBJ1-1	TRBV4-3	CASSRSRGQGEAFF	TGCGCCAGCAGCCGTTCCAGGGGGCAGGGCGAAGCTTTCTTT
.	.	TRBJ2-7	TRBV4-3	CASSQDSRYRATTRYEQYF	TGCGCCAGCAGCCAAGATAGCCGTTACAGGGCGACTACCCGCTACGAGCAGTACTTC